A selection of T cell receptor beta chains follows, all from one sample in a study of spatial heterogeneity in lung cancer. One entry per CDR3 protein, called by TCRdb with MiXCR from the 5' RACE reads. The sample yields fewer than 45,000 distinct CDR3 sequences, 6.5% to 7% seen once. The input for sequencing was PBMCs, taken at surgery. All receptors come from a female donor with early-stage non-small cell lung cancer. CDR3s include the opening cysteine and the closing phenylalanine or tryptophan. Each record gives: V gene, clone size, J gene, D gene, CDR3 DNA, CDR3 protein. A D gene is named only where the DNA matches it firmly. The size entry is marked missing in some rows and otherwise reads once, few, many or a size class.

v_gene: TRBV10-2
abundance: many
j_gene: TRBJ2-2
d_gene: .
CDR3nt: TGCGCCATCGGCGGGGCCCTCACCGGGGAGCTGTTTTTT
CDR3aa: CAIGGALTGELFF

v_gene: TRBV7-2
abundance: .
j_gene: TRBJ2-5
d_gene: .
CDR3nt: TGTGCCAGCAGCTTACGCGCTAGCGTTAGCCAAGAGACCCAGTACTTC
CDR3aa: CASSLRASVSQETQYF

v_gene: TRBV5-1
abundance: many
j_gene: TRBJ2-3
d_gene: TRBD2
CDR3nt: TGCGCCAGCAGTTCTCTAGCGGCCAGCACAGATACGCAGTATTTT
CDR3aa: CASSSLAASTDTQYF

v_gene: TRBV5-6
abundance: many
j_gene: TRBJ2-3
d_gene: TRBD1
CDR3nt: TGTGCCAGCAGCTCGTACTCCGAGGGGGCCACAGAGGATACGCAGTATTTT
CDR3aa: CASSSYSEGATEDTQYF

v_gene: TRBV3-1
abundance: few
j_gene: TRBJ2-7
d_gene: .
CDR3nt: TGTGCCAGCCGCCAGGAACCCTCCTACGAGCAGTACTTC
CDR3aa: CASRQEPSYEQYF

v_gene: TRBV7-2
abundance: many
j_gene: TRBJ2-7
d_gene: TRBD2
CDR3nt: TGTGCCAGCAGCTCGAGTAGCGGGGGGGCCTACGAGCAGTACTTC
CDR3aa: CASSSSSGGAYEQYF

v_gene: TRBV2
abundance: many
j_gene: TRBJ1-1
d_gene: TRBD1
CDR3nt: TGTGCCAGCGCTTCCGGGACAGAGAACACTGAAGCTTTCTTT
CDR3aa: CASASGTENTEAFF

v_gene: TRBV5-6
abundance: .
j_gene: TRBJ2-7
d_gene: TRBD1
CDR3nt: TGTGCCAGCAGCTTGTTAACAGGGGTTAGGAACGAGCAGTACTTC
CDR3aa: CASSLLTGVRNEQYF

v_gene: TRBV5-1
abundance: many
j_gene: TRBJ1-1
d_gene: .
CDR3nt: TGCGCCAGCAGGAGCGGACCCGGTGGGACTGAAGCTTTCTTT
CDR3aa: CASRSGPGGTEAFF

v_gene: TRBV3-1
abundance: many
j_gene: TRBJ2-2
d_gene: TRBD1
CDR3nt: TGTGCCAGCAGCCCCCGGACAGGCAGAAACACCGGGGAGCTGTTTTTT
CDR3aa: CASSPRTGRNTGELFF

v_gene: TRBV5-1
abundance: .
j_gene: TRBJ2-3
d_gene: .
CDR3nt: TGCGCCAGCAAGATAGGGGGAGGGCGCACAGATACGCAGTATTTT
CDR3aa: CASKIGGGRTDTQYF

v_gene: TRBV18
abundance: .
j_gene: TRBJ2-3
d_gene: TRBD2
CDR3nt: TGTGCCAGCTCCCCGCAAGCGGGATCCACAGATACGCAGTATTTT
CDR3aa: CASSPQAGSTDTQYF

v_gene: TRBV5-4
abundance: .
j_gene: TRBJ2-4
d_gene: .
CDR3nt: TGTGCCAGCAGCTCATCTCTAGCCAAAAACATTCAGTACTTC
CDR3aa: CASSSSLAKNIQYF

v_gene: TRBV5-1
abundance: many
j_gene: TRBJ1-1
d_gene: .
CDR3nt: TGCGCCAGCCTCCCCCAGCCGGGCAACACTGAAGCTTTCTTT
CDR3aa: CASLPQPGNTEAFF

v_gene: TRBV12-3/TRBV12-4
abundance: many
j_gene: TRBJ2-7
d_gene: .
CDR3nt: TGTGCCAGCAGTTTCTCCTTATACGAGCAGTACTTC
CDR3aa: CASSFSLYEQYF

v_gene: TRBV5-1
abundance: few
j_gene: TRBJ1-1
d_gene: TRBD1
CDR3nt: TGCGCCAGCAGCAGGGGACAGGCAAACACTGAAGCTTTCTTT
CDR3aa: CASSRGQANTEAFF

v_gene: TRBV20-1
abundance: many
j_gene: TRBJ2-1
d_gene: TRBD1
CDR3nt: TGCAGTGCTAGCAGGGGGCGGAATGAGCAGTTCTTC
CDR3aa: CSASRGRNEQFF

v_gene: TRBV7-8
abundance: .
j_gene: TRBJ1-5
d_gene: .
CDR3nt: TGTGCCAGCAGCTTAAAAGGGGGAGGTAGCAATCAGCCCCAGCATTTT
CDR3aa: CASSLKGGGSNQPQHF

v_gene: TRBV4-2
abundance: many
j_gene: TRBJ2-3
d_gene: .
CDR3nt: TGTGCCAGCAGCCTCCACCCGGGCACAGATACGCAGTATTTT
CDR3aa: CASSLHPGTDTQYF

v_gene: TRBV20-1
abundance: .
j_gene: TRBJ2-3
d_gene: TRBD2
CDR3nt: TGCAGTGCCGATCTAGCGGGGGCGTCTAGCACAGATACGCAGTATTTT
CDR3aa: CSADLAGASSTDTQYF

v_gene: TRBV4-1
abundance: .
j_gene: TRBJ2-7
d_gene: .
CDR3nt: TGCGCCAGCAGCCAAGAACCCAGGGGCTACGAGCAGTACTTC
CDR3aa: CASSQEPRGYEQYF

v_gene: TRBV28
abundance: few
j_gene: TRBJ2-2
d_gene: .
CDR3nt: TGTGCCAGCAGCATAGAGGGGAGGGGGAATCCCGGGGAGCTGTTTTTT
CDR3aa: CASSIEGRGNPGELFF

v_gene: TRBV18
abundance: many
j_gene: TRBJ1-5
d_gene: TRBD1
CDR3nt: TGTGCCAGCTCACCCGAGACAGGGGCCGATCAGCCCCAGCATTTT
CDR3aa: CASSPETGADQPQHF

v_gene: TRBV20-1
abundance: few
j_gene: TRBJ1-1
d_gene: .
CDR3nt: TGCAGTGCCTTAGGTATCATACTTATGAACACTGAAGCTTTCTTT
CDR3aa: CSALGIILMNTEAFF

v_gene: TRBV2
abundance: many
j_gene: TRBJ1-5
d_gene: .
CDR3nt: TGTGCCAGCAATGGAAGGGGTTATAGCAATCAGCCCCAGCATTTT
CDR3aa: CASNGRGYSNQPQHF

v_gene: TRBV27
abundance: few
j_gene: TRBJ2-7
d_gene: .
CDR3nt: TGTGCCAGCAGTTTTCGGACACCCGCCTACGAGCAGTACTTC
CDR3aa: CASSFRTPAYEQYF

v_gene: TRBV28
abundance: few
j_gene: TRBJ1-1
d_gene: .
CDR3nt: TGTGCCAGCACAGAGAAGAACACTGAAGCTTTCTTT
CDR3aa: CASTEKNTEAFF

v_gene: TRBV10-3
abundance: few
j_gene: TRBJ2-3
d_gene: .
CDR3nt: TGTGCCACCGCCCCGTCGACTCTGCCAGATACGCAGTATTTT
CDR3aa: CATAPSTLPDTQYF

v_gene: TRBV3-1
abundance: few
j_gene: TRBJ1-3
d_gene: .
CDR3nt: TGTGCCAGCAGCCAAGCGCCCGGAGCCTCTGGAAACACCATATATTTT
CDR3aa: CASSQAPGASGNTIYF

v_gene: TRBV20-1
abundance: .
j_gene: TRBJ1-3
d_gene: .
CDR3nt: TGCAGTGTGAGAGGGCCTGGAAACACCATATATTTT
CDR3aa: CSVRGPGNTIYF

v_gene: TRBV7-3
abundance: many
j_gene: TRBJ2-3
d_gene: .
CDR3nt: TGTGCCAGCAGCTTAAGTGTGGCCACAGATACGCAGTATTTT
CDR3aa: CASSLSVATDTQYF

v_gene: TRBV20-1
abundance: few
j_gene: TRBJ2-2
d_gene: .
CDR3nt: TGCAGTGCTAGAGATGGAGGGGCCTGGAACACCGGGGAGCTGTTTTTT
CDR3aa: CSARDGGAWNTGELFF

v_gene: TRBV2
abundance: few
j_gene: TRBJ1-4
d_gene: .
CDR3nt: TGTGCCAGCAAGAGGGACATTCCTGAAAAACTGTTTTTT
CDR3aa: CASKRDIPEKLFF

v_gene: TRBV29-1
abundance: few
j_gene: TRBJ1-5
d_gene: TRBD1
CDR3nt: TGCAGCGTCGGGACAGTCCCACATCAGCCCCAGCATTTT
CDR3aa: CSVGTVPHQPQHF